A single T cell receptor (beta chain) is shown here with its context. The sample is drawn from a study of T cell responses to AZD1222 COVID-19 vaccine. The V end lost 5 bases, the J end lost 1 base, and 8 bases lay between the germline ends. Per germline, CDR1 MNHEY and CDR2 SMNVEV (reference sequence). CDR3 length: 13 residues. Generated by immunoSEQ multiplex PCR, the TCRdb table keeps only in-frame clones and is missing some. The sample consists of over 55,000 clones, less than 90% of them appearing once. The source was peripheral blood, collected on day 0 of AZD1222 vaccination. The receptor was derived from an adult in good health. This chain uses TRBV27 with TRBJ1-2; D is unresolved. The CDR3, as DNA: TGTGCCAGCAGTCGCCTCGGTAACTATGGCTACACCTTC. This translates into CASSRLGNYGYTF.